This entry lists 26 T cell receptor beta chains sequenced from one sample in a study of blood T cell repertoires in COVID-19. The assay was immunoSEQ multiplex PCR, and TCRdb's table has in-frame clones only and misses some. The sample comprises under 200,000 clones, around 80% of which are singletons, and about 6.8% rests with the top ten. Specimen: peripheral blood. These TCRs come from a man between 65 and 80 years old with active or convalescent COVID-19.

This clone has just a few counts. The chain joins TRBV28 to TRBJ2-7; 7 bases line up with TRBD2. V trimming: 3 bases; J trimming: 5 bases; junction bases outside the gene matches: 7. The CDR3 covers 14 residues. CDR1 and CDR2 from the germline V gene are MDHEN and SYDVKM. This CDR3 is CASSFVASGNEQYF. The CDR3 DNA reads TGTGCCAGCAGTTTTGTGGCTAGCGGTAACGAGCAGTACTTC.

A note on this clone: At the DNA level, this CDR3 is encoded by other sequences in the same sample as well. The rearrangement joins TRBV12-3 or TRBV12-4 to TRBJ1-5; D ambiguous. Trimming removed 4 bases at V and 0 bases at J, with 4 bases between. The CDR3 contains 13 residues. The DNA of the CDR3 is TGTGCCAGCAGTTGGAGTAGCAATCAGCCCCAGCATTTT. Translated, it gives CASSWSSNQPQHF.

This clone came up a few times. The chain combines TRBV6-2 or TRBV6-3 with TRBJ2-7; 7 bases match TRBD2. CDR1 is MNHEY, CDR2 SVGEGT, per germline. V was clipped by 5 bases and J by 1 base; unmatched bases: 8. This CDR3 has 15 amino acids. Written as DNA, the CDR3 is TGTGCCAGCAGTCCGAGGCTAGCGGTTTCCTACGAGCAGTACTTC. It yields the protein CASSPRLAVSYEQYF.

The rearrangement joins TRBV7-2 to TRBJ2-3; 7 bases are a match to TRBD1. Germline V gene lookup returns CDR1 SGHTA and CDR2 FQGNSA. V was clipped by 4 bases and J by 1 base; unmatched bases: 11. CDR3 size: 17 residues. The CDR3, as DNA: TGTGCCAGCAGCTCCCCCCCGACAGGGCACCGCACAGATACGCAGTATTTT. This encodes CASSSPPTGHRTDTQYF.

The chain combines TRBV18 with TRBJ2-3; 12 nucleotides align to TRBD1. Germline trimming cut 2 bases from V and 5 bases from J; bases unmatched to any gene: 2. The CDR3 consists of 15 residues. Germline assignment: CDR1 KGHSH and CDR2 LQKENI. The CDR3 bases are TGTGCCAGCTCACCAGGGACAGGGGGCGGAGATACGCAGTATTTT. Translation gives CASSPGTGGGDTQYF.

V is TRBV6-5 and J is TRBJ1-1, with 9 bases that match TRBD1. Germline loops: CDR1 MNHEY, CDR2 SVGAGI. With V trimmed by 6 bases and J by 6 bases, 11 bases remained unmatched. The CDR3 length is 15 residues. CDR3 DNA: TGTGCCAGCAGCCTTCTGGACAGGGGCTCTCCTGAAGCTTTCTTT. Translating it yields CASSLLDRGSPEAFF.

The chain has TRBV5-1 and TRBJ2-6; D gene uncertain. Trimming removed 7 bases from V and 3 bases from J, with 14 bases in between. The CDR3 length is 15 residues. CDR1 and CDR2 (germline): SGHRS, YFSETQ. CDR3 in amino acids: CASSLSLGGANVLTF. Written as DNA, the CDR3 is TGCGCCAGCTCATTGTCGCTCGGTGGGGCCAACGTCCTGACTTTC.

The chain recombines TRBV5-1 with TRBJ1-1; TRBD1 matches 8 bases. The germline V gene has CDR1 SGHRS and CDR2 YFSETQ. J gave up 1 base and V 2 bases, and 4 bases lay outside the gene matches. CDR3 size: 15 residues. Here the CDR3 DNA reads TGCGCCAGCAGCTTTACCGGGACAGGGAACACTGAAGCTTTCTTT. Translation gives CASSFTGTGNTEAFF.

The CDR3 sequence is CASSFFTTGNTEAFF. The CDR3 DNA reads as TGTGCCAGCAGCTTTTTCACCACGGGTAACACTGAAGCTTTCTTT. V usage is TRBV11-2 and J usage is TRBJ1-1; D is ambiguous. Germline lookup yields CDR1 SGHAT and CDR2 FQNNGV. Trimming stripped 3 bases from V and 2 bases from J, with 13 bases between. The CDR3 loop spans 15 amino acids.

The CDR3 nucleotides are TGTGCCTGGAGTAGAAGGGGCGGGGGACTCAATGAGCAGTTCTTC. Translating gives CAWSRRGGGLNEQFF. The V call is TRBV30, the J call TRBJ2-1; 7 bases match TRBD2. Germline V CDR1 and CDR2: GTSNPN, SVGIG (reference sequence). Trimming took 2 bases from V and 6 from J; bases not matched to a gene: 10. The CDR3 extends over 15 amino acids.

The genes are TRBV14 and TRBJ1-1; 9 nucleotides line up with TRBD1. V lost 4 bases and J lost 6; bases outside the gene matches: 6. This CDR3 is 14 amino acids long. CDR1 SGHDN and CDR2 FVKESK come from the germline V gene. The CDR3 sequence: CASSRGTGIAEAFF. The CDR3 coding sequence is TGTGCCAGCAGCCGAGGGACAGGGATCGCTGAAGCTTTCTTT.

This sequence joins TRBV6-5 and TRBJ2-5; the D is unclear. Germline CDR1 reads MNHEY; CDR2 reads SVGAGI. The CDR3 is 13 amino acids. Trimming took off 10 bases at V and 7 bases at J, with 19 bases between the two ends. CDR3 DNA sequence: TGTGCCACACGATCGGGTCCCCTGGGGACCCAGTACTTC. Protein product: CATRSGPLGTQYF.

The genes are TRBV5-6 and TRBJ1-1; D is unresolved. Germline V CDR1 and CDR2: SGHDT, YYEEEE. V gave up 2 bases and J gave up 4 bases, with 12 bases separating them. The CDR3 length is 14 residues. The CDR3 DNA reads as TGTGCCAGCAGCTTAGTCCCTACTGGCACTGAAGCTTTCTTT. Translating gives CASSLVPTGTEAFF.

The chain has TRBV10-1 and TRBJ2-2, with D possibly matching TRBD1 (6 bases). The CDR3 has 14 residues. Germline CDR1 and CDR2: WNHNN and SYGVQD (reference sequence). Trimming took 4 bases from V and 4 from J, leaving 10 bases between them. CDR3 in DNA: TGCGCCAGCAGTGCCAACAGGGCCACCGGGGAGCTGTTTTTT. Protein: CASSANRATGELFF.

In DNA form, the CDR3 reads TGTGCCAGCAGTTTTAATACCGGGACAGGGCTCGAGCAGTACTTC. It translates to CASSFNTGTGLEQYF. This chain connects TRBV7-2 to TRBJ2-7, with 9 positions matching TRBD1. V was clipped by 6 bases and J by 6 bases; unmatched bases: 12. Germline CDR1 reads SGHTA; CDR2 reads FQGNSA. This CDR3 contains 15 residues.

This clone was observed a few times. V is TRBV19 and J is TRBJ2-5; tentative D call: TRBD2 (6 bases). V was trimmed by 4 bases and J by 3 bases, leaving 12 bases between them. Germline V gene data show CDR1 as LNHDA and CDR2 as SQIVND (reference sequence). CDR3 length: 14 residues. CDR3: CASSSGAGKETQYF. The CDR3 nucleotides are TGTGCCAGTAGTAGTGGGGCGGGGAAAGAGACCCAGTACTTC.

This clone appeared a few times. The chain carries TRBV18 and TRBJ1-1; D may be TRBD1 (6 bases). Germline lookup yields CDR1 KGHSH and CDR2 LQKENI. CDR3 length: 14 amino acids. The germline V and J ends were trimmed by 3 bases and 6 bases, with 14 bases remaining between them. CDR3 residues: CASSPADSRAEAFF. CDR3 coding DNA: TGTGCCAGCTCACCGGCGGACAGCAGGGCTGAAGCTTTCTTT.

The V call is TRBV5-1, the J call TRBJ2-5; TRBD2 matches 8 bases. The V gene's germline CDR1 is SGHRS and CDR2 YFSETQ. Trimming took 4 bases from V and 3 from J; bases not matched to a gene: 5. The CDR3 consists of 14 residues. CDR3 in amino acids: CASSSTSGEETQYF. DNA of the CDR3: TGCGCCAGCAGCAGCACTAGCGGTGAAGAGACCCAGTACTTC.

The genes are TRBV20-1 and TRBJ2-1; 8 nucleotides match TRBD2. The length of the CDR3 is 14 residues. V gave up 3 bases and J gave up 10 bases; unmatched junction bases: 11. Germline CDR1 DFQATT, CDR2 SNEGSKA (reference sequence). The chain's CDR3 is CSASFGLAPGEQFF. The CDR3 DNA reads TGCAGTGCTAGTTTCGGACTAGCCCCTGGGGAGCAGTTCTTC.

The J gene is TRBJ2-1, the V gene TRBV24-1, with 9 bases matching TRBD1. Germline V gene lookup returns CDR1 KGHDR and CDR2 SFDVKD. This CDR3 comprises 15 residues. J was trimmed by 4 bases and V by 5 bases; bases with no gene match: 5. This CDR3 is CATSATGGEYNEQFF. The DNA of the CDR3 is TGTGCCACCAGTGCCACAGGGGGCGAATACAATGAGCAGTTCTTC.

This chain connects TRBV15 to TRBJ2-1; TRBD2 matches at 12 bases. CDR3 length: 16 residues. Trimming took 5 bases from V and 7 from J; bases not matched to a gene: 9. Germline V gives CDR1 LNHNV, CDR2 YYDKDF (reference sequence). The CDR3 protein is CATSEKLAGGANEQFF. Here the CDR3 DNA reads TGTGCCACCAGCGAAAAACTAGCGGGGGGCGCGAATGAGCAGTTCTTC.

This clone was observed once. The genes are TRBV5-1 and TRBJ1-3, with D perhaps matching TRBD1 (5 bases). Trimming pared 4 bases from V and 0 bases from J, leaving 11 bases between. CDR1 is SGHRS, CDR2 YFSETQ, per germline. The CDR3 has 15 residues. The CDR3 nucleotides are TGCGCCAGCAGCAACTTCGGGGGCTCTGGAAACACCATATATTTT. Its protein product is CASSNFGGSGNTIYF.

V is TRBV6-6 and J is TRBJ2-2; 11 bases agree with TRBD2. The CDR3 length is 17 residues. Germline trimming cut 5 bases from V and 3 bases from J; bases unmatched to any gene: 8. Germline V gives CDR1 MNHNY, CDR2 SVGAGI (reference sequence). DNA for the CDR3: TGTGCCAGCAGTCTGCCACTAGCGGGGGTTTACACCGGGGAGCTGTTTTTT. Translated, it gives CASSLPLAGVYTGELFF.

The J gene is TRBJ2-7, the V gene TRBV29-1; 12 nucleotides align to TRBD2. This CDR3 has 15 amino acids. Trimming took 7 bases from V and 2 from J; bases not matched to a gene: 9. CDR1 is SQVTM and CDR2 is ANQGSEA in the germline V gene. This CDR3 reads CSAAKTSGGPYEQYF. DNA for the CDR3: TGCAGCGCCGCTAAGACTAGCGGGGGCCCCTACGAGCAGTACTTC.

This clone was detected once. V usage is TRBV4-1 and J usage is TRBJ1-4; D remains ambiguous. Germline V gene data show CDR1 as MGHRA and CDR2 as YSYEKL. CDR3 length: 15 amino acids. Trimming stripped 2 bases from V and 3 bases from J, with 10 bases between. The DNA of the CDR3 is TGCGCCAGCAGCCAACTCCAGGTTCCTAATGAAAAACTGTTTTTT. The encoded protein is CASSQLQVPNEKLFF.

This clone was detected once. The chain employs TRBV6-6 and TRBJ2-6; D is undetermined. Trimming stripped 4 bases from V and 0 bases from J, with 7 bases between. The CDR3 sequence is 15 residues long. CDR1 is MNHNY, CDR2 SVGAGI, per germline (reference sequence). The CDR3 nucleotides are TGTGCCAGCAGTTCACTTCCCTCTGGGGCCAACGTCCTGACTTTC. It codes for CASSSLPSGANVLTF.